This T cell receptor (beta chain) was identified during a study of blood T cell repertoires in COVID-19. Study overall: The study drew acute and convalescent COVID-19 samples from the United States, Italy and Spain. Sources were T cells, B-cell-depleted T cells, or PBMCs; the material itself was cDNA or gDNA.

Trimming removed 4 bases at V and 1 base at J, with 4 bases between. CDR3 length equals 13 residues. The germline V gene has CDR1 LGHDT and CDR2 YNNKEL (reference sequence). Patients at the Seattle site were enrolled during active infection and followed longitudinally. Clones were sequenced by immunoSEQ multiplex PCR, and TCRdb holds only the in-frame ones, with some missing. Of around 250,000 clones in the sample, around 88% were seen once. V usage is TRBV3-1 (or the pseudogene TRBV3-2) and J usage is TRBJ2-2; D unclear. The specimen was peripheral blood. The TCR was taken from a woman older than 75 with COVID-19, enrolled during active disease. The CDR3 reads CASSRGNTGELFF. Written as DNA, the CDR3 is TGTGCCAGCAGCCGAGGGAACACCGGGGAGCTGTTTTTT.